The present TCR beta chain was sequenced within a study of blood T cell repertoires in COVID-19. At the level of the study: Samples of COVID-19 (acute and convalescent) were obtained from the United States, Italy and Spain.

The V gene lost 2 bases and the J gene lost 2 bases, with 17 bases spanning the gap. The CDR3 runs 16 residues. The V gene's germline CDR1 is SGHRS and CDR2 YFSETQ. Original analysis: Nucleated cell number was recorded as an estimate derived from reference gene primer amplification. Sequencing used immunoSEQ multiplex PCR; TCRdb keeps in-frame clones, though not all of them. V and J calls and clone size follow that table, whereas D and trimming were derived from the DNA. The data contain about 130,000 clones, about 82% of them singletons. This clonotype originated in a human donor in a cohort sampled during active COVID-19. The rearrangement joins TRBV5-1 to TRBJ2-7; D gene unclear. Sequenced input: peripheral blood. As DNA, the CDR3 is TGCGCCAGCAGCTTCTACGCGATCTCGAGCCCCTACGAGCAGTACTTC. Translation: CASSFYAISSPYEQYF.